The clone carrying this TCR beta chain was picked up a small number of times. TCRdb re-called the 5' RACE reads through MiXCR, storing one row per CDR3 protein. The sample yields 30,000 to 40,000 distinct CDR3 sequences, approximately 6.6% seen once. The sample comes from a study of early T cells in non-severe SARS-CoV-2 infection. The TCR sequence derives from an adult who was a healthcare worker with PCR-confirmed SARS-CoV-2 infection or an uninfected control (not recorded which). Source: whole blood, taken at baseline.

The CDR3 reads CASSQAGSVAYNEQFF. CDR3 bases: TGCGCCAGCAGCCAAGCAGGAAGCGTAGCCTACAATGAGCAGTTCTTC. The rearrangement links TRBV4-3 to TRBJ2-1, with no clear D. CDR3 length: 16 amino acids. V lost 1 base to trimming and J lost 2 bases, with 12 bases between them. CDR1 and CDR2 from the germline V gene are LGHNA and YSLEER.